Each of the 5 T cell receptor beta chains below was sequenced from the same sample in a study of T cell repertoires in cytomegalovirus infection. MiXCR, run by TCRdb on the reads, gives a single entry per CDR3 protein. The data contain some 100,000 distinct CDR3 sequences, approximately 28% of them singletons. These receptors lack a known antigen. Specimen: CD8+ T cells from cultured PBMCs, collected from culture after CMV antigen stimulation. Receptors were obtained from a human donor in good health (CMV status not recorded). Some clones in this sample may be carry-over from other donors' samples.

This clonotype was counted between two and nine times. The CDR3, as DNA: TGTGCCAGCAGGGGTTTTACTAGCGGGGGGGGCTACGAGCAGTACTTC. Amino acids: CASRGFTSGGGYEQYF. V is TRBV7-2 and J is TRBJ2-7; 13 bases line up with TRBD2. The CDR3 length is 16 residues. V lost 6 bases and J lost 3; bases outside the gene matches: 8. The germline V gene has CDR1 SGHTA and CDR2 FQGNSA.

The chain employs TRBV7-4 and TRBJ2-4; possible D gene TRBD2, 5 bases. V shed 5 bases and J shed 1 base, with 15 bases lying between them. This CDR3 is 16 amino acids long. In germline, CDR1 is SGHVT, CDR2 SQSDAQ. The CDR3 spells CASSPATGTAKNIQYF. Written as DNA, the CDR3 is TGTGCCAGCAGCCCCGCCACGGGAACGGCCAAAAACATTCAGTACTTC.

Worth noting for this clonotype: A read error may explain this, as a much larger clone is one base away. The chain combines TRBV7-6 with TRBJ1-1; 7 nucleotides agree with TRBD1. The V and J ends lost 5 bases and 2 bases, in that order; junction bases with no gene match: 5. The CDR3 runs 14 residues. Germline V lookup: CDR1 SGHVS, CDR2 FNYEAQ. This CDR3 reads CASSPWDRNTEAFF. CDR3 in DNA: TGTGCCAGCAGCCCTTGGGACAGAAACACTGAAGCTTTCTTT.

The CDR3 DNA reads TGTGCCAGCAGCACCCAAGCGGGGGGAGGGGCCGGGGAGCTGTTTTTT. Its protein is CASSTQAGGGAGELFF. This chain links TRBV9 with TRBJ2-2, with 9 bases fitting TRBD2. The CDR3 has 16 residues. Losses at the gene ends were 4 bases for V and 6 bases for J; bases not matched to a gene: 10. From germline, CDR1 is SGDLS and CDR2 YYNGEE.

In its sample, this clonotype was seen a few times. The rearrangement joins TRBV11-2 to TRBJ2-1; D is unresolved. The V gene's germline CDR1 is SGHAT and CDR2 FQNNGV. Deletions cut 2 bases from V and 4 bases from J, with 3 bases between. This CDR3 is 12 amino acids long. CDR3 bases: TGTGCCAGCAGCTTATGGTACAATGAGCAGTTCTTC. The encoded protein is CASSLWYNEQFF. The full variable domain, with the rest looked up from reference TRBV11-2 and TRBJ2-1, is EAGVAQSPRYKIIEKRQSVAFWCNPISGHATLYWYQQILGQGPKLLIQFQNNGVVDDSQLPKDRFSAERLKGVDSTLKIQPAKLEDSAVYLCASSLWYNEQFFGPGTRLTVL.